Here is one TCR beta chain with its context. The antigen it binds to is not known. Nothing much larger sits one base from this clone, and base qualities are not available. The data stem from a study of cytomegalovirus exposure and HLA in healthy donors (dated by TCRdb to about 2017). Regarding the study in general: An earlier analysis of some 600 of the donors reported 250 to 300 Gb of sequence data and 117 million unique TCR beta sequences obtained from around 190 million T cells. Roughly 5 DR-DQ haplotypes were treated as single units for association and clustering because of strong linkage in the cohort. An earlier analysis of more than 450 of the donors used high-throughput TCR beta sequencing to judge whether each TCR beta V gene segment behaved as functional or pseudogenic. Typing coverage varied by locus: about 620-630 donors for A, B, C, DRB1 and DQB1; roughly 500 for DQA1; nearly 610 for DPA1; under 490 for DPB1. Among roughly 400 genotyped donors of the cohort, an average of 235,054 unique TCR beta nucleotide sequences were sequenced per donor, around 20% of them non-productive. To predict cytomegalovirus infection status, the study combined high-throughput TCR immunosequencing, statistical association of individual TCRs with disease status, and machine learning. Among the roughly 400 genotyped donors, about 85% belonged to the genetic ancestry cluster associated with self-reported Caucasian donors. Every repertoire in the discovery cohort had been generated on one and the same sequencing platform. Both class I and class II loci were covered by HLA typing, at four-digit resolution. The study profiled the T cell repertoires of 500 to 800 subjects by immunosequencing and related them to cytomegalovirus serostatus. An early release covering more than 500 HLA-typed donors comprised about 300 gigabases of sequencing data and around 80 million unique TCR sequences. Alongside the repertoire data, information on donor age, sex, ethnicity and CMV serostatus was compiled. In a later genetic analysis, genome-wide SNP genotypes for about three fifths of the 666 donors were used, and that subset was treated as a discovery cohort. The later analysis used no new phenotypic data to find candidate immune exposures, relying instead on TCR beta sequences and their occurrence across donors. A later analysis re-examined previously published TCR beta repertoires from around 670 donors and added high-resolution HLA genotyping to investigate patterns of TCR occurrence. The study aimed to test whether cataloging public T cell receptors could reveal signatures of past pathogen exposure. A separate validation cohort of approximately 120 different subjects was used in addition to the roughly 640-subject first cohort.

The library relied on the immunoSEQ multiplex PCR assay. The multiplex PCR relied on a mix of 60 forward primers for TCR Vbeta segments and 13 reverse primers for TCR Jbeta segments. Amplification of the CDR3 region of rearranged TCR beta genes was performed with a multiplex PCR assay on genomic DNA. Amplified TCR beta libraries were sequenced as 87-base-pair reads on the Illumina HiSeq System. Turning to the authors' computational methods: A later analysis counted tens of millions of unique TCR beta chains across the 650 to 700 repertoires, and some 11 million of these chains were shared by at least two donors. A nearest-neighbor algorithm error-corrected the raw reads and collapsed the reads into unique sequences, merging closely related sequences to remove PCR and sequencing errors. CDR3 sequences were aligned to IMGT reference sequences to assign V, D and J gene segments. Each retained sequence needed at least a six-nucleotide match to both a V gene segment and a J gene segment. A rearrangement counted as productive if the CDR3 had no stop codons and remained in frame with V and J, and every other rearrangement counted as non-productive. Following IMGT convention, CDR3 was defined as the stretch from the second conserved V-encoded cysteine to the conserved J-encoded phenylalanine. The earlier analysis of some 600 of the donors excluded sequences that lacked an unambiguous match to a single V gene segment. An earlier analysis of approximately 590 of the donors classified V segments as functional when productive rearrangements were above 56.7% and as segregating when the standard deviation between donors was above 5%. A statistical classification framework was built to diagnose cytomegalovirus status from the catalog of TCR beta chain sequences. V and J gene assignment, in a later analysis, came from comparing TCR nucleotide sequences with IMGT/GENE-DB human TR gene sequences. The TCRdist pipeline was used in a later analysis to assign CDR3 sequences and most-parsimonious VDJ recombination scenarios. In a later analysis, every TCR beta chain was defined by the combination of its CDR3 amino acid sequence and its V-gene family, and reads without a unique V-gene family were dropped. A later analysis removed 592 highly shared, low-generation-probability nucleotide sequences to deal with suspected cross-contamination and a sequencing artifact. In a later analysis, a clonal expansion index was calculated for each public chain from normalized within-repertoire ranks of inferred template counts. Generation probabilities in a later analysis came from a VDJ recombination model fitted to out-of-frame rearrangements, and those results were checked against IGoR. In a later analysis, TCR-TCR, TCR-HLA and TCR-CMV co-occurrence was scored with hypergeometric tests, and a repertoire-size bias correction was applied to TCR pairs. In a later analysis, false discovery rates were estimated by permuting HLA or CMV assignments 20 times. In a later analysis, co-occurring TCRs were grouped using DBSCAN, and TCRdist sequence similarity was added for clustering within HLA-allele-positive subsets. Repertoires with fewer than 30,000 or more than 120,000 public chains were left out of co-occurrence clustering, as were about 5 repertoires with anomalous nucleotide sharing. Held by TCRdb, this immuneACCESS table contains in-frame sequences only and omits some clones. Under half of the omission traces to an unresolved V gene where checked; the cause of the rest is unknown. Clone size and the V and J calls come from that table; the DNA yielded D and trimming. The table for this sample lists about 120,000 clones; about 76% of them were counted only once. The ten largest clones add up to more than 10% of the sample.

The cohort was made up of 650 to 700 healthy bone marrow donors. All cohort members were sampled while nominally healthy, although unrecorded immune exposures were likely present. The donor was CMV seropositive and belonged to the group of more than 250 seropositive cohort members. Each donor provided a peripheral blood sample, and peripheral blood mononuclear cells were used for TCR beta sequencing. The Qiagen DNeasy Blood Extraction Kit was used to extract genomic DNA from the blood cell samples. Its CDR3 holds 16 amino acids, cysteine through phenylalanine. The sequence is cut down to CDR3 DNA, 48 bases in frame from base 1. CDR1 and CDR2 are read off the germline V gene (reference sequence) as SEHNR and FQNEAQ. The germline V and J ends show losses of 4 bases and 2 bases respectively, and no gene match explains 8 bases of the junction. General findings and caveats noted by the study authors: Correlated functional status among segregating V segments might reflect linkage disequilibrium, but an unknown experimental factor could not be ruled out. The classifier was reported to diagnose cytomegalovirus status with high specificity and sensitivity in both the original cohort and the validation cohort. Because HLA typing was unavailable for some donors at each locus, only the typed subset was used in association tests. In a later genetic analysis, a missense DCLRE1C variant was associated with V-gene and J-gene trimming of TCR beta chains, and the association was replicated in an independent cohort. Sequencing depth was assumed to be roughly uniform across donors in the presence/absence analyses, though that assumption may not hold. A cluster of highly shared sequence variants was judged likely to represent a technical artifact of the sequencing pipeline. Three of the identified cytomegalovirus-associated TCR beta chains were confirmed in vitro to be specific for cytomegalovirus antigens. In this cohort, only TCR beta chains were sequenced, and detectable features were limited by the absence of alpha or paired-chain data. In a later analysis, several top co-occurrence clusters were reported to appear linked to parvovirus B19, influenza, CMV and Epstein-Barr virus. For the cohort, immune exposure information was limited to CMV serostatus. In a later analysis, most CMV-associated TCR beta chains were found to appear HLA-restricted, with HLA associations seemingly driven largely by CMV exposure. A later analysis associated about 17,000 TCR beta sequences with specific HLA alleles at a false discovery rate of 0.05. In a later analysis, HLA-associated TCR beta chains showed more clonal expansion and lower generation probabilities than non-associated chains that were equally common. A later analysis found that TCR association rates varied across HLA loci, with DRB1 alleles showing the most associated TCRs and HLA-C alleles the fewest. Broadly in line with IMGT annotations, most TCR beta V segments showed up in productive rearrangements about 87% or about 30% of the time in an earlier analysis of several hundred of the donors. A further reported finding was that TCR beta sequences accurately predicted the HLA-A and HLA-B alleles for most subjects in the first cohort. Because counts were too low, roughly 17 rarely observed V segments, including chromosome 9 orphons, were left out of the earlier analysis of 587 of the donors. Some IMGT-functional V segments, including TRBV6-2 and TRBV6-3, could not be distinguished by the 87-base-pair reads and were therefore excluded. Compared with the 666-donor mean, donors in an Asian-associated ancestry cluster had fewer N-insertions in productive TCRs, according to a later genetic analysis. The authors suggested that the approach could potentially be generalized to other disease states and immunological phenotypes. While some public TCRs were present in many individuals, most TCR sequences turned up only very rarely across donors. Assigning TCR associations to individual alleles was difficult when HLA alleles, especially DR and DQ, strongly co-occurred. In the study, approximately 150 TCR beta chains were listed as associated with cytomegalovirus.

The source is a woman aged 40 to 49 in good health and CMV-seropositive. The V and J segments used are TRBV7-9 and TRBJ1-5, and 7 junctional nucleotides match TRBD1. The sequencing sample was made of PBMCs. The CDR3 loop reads CASSYTPTGGNQPQHF. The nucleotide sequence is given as TGTGCCAGCAGCTACACCCCAACAGGGGGCAATCAGCCCCAGCATTTT. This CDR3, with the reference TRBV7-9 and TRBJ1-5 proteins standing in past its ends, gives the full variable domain DTGVSQNPRHKITKRGQNVTFRCDPISEHNRLYWYRQTLGQGPEFLTYFQNEAQLEKSRLLSDRFSAERPKGSFSTLEIQRTEQGDSAMYLCASSYTPTGGNQPQHFGDGTRLSIL.